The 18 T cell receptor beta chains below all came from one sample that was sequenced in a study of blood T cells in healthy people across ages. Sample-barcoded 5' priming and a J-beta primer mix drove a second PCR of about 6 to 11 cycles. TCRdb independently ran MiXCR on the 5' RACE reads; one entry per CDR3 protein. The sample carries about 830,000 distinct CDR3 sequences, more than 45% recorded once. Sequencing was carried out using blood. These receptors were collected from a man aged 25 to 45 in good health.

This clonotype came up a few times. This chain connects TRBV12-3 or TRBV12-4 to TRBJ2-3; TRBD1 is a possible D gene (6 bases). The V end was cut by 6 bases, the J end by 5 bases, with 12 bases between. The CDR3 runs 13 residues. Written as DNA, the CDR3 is TGTGCCAGCAGCGTGGACAGTGGAGATACGCAGTATTTT. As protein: CASSVDSGDTQYF.

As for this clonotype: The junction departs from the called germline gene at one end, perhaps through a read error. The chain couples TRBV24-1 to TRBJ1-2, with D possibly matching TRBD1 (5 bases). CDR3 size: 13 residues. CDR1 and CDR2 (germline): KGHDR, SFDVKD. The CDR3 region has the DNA TGTACCACCAGTGATGGGGCCGACGAGGGCTACACCTTC. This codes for CTTSDGADEGYTF.

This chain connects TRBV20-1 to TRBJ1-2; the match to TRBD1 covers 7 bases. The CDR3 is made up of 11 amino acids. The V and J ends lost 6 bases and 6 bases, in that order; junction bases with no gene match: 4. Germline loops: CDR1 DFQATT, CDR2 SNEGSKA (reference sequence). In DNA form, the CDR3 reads TGCAGTGCCACAACAGGGGATGGCTACACCTTC. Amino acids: CSATTGDGYTF.

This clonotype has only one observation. The CDR3: CASRSDLTDTQYF. The CDR3 coding sequence is TGTGCCAGCAGGTCTGACCTCACAGATACGCAGTATTTT. This chain connects TRBV2 to TRBJ2-3; D ambiguous. CDR1 and CDR2 (germline): SNHLY, FYNNEI. CDR3 length: 13 amino acids. The V end lost 6 bases, the J end lost 2 bases, and 9 bases lay between the germline ends.

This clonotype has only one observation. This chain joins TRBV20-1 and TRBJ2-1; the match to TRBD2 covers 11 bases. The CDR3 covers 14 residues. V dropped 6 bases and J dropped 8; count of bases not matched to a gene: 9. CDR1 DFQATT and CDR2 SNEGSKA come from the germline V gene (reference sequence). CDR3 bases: TGCAGTGCGCCGGGACTAGCGGCTTACGATGAGCAGTTCTTC. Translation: CSAPGLAAYDEQFF.

The CDR3 spells CATSTGGGTGQETQYF. The CDR3 bases are TGTGCCACCAGCACAGGGGGTGGGACGGGACAAGAGACCCAGTACTTC. The chain links TRBV24-1 to TRBJ2-5; 8 bases are shared with TRBD1. Germline CDR1 and CDR2: KGHDR and SFDVKD. J gave up 2 bases and V 7 bases, and 11 bases lay outside the gene matches. The length of the CDR3 is 16 residues.

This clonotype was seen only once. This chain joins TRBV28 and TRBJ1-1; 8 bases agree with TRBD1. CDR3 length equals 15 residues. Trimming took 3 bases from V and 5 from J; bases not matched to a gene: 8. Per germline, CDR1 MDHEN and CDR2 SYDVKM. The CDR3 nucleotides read TGTGCCAGCAGTTTTCAGGCCAGGGGGCCTACTGAAGCTTTCTTT. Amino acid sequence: CASSFQARGPTEAFF.

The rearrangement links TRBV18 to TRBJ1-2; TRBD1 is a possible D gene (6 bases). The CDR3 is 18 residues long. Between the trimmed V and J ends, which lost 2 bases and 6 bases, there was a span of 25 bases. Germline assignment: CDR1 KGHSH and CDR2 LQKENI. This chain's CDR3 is CASSPGRTAPTSGDGYTF. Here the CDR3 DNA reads TGTGCCAGCTCACCAGGGCGGACAGCACCCACCTCCGGGGATGGCTACACCTTC.

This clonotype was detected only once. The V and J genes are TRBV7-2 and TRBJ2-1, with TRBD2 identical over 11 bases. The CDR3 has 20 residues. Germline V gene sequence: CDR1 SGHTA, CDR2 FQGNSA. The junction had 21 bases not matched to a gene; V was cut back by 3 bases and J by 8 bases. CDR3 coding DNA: TGTGCCAGCAGCTTCCCGATGGTGGAGTTAGCGGGAGGGGGAATTGATGAGCAGTTCTTC. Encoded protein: CASSFPMVELAGGGIDEQFF.

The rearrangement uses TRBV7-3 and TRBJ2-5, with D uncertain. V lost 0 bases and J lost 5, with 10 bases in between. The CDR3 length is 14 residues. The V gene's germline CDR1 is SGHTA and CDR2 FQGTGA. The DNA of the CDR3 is TGTGCCAGCAGCTTAACGGGGTCCGGGGAGACCCAGTACTTC. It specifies CASSLTGSGETQYF. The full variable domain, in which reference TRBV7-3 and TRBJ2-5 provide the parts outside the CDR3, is GAGVSQTPSNKVTEKGKYVELRCDPISGHTALYWYRQSLGQGPEFLIYFQGTGAADDSGLPNDRFFAVRPEGSVSTLKIQRTERGDSAVYLCASSLTGSGETQYFGPGTRLLVL.

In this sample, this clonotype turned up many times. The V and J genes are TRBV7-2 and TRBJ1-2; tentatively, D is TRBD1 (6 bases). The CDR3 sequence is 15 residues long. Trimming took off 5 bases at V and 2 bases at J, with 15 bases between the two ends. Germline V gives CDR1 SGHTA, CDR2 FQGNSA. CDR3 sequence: CASSLYRVGNYGYTF. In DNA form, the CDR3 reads TGTGCCAGCAGCCTCTACAGGGTGGGGAACTATGGCTACACCTTC.

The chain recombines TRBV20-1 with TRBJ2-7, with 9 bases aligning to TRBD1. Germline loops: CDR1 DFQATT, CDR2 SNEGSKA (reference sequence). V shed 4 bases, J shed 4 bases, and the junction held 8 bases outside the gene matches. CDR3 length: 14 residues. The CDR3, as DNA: TGCAGTGCTACCCACAGGGGGCGCAGGTACGAGCAGTACTTC. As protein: CSATHRGRRYEQYF.

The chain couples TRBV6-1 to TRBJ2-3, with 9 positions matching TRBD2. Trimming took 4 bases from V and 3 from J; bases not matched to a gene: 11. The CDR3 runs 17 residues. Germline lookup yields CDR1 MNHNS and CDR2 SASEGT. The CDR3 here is CASSGPFIAGVTDTQYF. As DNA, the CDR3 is TGTGCCAGCAGTGGTCCCTTCATAGCGGGGGTGACAGATACGCAGTATTTT.

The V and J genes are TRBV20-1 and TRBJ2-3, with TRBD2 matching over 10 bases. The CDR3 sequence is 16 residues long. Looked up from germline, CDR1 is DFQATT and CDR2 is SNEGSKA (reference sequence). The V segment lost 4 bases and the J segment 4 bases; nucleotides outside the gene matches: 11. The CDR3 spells CSATRPSGRGSDTQYF. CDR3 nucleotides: TGCAGTGCTACTCGCCCTAGCGGGAGAGGGTCAGATACGCAGTATTTT.

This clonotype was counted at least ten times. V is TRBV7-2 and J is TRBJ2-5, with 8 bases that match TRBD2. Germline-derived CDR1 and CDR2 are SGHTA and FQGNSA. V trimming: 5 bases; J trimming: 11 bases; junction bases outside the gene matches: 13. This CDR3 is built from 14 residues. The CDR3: CASSPTAGVYEQYF. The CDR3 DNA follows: TGTGCCAGCAGCCCGACAGCGGGAGTTTATGAGCAGTACTTC.

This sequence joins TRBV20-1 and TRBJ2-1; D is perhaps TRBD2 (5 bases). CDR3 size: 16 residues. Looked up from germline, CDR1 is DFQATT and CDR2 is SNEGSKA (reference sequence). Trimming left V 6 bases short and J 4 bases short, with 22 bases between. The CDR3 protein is CSATPGSASGYNEQFF. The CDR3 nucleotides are TGCAGTGCAACCCCAGGATCGGCGAGCGGATACAATGAGCAGTTCTTC.

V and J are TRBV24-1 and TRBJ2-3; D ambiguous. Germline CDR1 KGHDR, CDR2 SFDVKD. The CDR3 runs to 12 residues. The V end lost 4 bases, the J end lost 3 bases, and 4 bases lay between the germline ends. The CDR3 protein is CATSDTTDTQYF. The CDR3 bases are TGTGCCACCAGTGACACTACAGATACGCAGTATTTT.

The CDR3 region has the DNA TGTGCCAGCAGCCCTAGCGTCCAAGAGACCCAGTTCTTC. Protein sequence: CASSPSVQETQFF. The chain has TRBV7-2 and TRBJ2-5, with a tentative D call TRBD2 (6 bases). The J call is doubtful: the DNA matches TRBJ2-1 better. CDR1 and CDR2 from the germline V gene are SGHTA and FQGNSA. The CDR3 is 13 amino acids.